Following are 4 T cell receptor beta chains from one sample sequenced in a study of graft-versus-host responses after intestinal transplantation. Clones were sequenced by immunoSEQ multiplex PCR, and TCRdb holds only the in-frame ones, with some missing. Here the sample spans tens of thousands of clones, about 91% being singletons. Their recognized antigens are unknown. Material: unstimulated CD8+ T cells sorted from spleen or lymph node cells, obtained before intestinal transplant. The receptor source for this set is a human donor who received an intestinal transplant.

The gene calls are TRBV10-2 and TRBJ1-2; D ambiguous. The V gene lost 0 bases and the J gene lost 4 bases, with 9 bases spanning the gap. CDR3 size: 14 residues. In germline, CDR1 is WSHSY, CDR2 SAAADI. CDR3 nucleotide sequence: TGCGCCAGCAGTGAGTCGAGCTCCTTCTATGGCTACACCTTC. As protein: CASSESSSFYGYTF.

CDR3 region: CASSILNQGSGANVLTF. The CDR3 coding sequence is TGTGCCAGTAGTATACTTAACCAGGGTTCTGGGGCCAACGTCCTGACTTTC. The chain is built from TRBV19 and TRBJ2-6; possibly TRBD1 for D (5 bases). From germline, CDR1 is LNHDA and CDR2 SQIVND (reference sequence). This CDR3 has 17 residues. V lost 2 bases and J 1 base, leaving 12 bases between the germline ends.

A word on this clone: The germline gene is not matched at one end of the junction; a read error may be the cause. The gene calls are TRBV7-6 and TRBJ2-1, with TRBD1 matching 7 bases. The CDR3 consists of 18 residues. Per germline, CDR1 SGHVS and CDR2 FNYEAQ. CDR3 residues: CASILGINEDRKLKEQFF. The CDR3, as DNA: TGTGCCAGCATCTTAGGGATAAACGAGGACAGGAAGCTCAAAGAGCAGTTCTTC.

The CDR3 protein is CASSLCAPGDGTYEQYF. In nucleotides, the CDR3 is TGTGCCAGCAGTTTATGCGCCCCAGGGGACGGGACATACGAGCAGTACTTC. The chain has TRBV28 and TRBJ2-7; tentative D call: TRBD1 (6 bases). Trimming pared 0 bases from V and 4 bases from J, leaving 19 bases between. The V gene's germline CDR1 is MDHEN and CDR2 SYDVKM. The CDR3 runs 17 residues.